This TCR beta chain was recovered during a study of early T cells in non-severe SARS-CoV-2 infection. Study in general: The sequenced material was bulk RNA from unsorted whole blood, and its chains were unpaired. Study findings and constraints: The study's VDJdb matching favored anti-spike CD8 responses and missed private and CD4 specificities.

In regard to this clonotype: Antigen specificity is unknown.

The CDR3 consists of 17 residues. V was clipped by 7 bases and J by 7 bases; unmatched bases: 15. Individual cDNA molecules were tagged with unique molecular identifiers. TCRdb processed the 5' RACE reads anew with MiXCR; each CDR3 protein has one entry. The sample shows 50,000 to 65,000 distinct CDR3 sequences, around 8.4% of them seen only once. Sequenced input: whole blood. The chain links TRBV12-3 or TRBV12-4 to TRBJ2-1, with 11 bases aligning to TRBD2. The receptor was isolated from an adult who was a healthcare worker with PCR-confirmed SARS-CoV-2 infection or an uninfected control (not recorded which). The CDR3 loop is CASITTGASGRLNEQFF. In DNA, the CDR3 is TGTGCCAGCATCACTACGGGGGCTAGCGGGAGGTTAAATGAGCAGTTCTTC.